The source of this T cell receptor beta chain is a study of Graves' ophthalmopathy and Graves' hyperthyroidism. CDR3 length: 15 residues. The germline CDR1 and CDR2 sequences are MNHNY and SVGAGI (reference sequence). V was cut by 2 bases and J by 4 bases, with 12 bases left in between. This clonotype was counted between two and nine times. The authors diagnosed from clinical symptoms, serum thyroxine, TRAb, thyroid ultrasound and orbital computed tomography. PBMCs had their origin in fresh peripheral blood (more than 9.5 ml). Beta-chain TCR CDR3 regions were amplified from RNA transcripts. Investigators did first-round RT-PCR with HTBI primers, then second-round multiplex PCR. One entry per CDR3 protein results from TCRdb running MiXCR on the multiplex PCR reads. The table includes 740,000 or so distinct CDR3 sequences, approximately 40% detected once.

The receptor comes from an adult man with Graves' ophthalmopathy. Sequenced input: peripheral blood. This rearrangement joins TRBV6-6 to TRBJ1-3; D perhaps matches TRBD1 (5 bases). The CDR3 DNA follows: TGTGCCAGCAGTTACCGGGGGAATCCCGGAAACACCATATATTTT. It codes for CASSYRGNPGNTIYF.